A selection of T cell receptor beta chains follows, all from one sample in a study of tumor-infiltrating lymphocytes in oesophageal squamous cell carcinoma. TCRdb re-analysed the PCR reads in MiXCR, keeping a single row per CDR3 protein. The sample holds approximately 20,000 distinct CDR3 sequences, roughly 40% seen once. Material: esophageal tumor tissue. The origin of the receptors is a male donor with esophageal squamous cell carcinoma. Each CDR3 is given with its conserved first and last residue.

v_gene: TRBV5-1; len: 14; CDR3aa: CASSRAGGSYEQYF
v_gene: TRBV11-2; len: 16; CDR3aa: CASSLRGPRSGNTIYF
v_gene: TRBV7-4; len: 13; CDR3aa: CASSKGENTEAYF
v_gene: TRBV7-9; len: 16; CDR3aa: CAGEGTALSGANVLTF
v_gene: TRBV24-1; len: 14; CDR3aa: CATRTGGSNTEAFF
v_gene: TRBV7-9; len: 15; CDR3aa: CASSLGGTGSYEQYF
v_gene: TRBV6-6; len: 14; CDR3aa: CASRLPGLRNEQFF
v_gene: TRBV11-2; len: 17; CDR3aa: CASSLIRQGRFTGELYF
v_gene: TRBV7-2; len: 14; CDR3aa: CASSLAGTLNEQFF
v_gene: TRBV7-8; len: 16; CDR3aa: CASSLGLAGGLDEQYF
v_gene: TRBV7-2; len: 15; CDR3aa: CASSLSAGAGEKLFF
v_gene: TRBV5-3; len: 14; CDR3aa: CASSLRTDQETQYF
v_gene: TRBV5-4; len: 14; CDR3aa: CASSAGLTNEKLFF
v_gene: TRBV19; len: 15; CDR3aa: CASSLDGSSGNTIYF
v_gene: TRBV12-3/TRBV12-4; len: 14; CDR3aa: CASSLRGGQETQYF
v_gene: TRBV5-3; len: 15; CDR3aa: CASSKDSSSYNEQFF
v_gene: TRBV7-2; len: 20; CDR3aa: CASSLGGLAGGMSSTDTQYF
v_gene: TRBV6-6; len: 14; CDR3aa: CASSYSTSGETQYF
v_gene: TRBV7-2; len: 17; CDR3aa: CASSAQTSGGGRYGYTF
v_gene: TRBV6-1; len: 15; CDR3aa: CASSARQGISYEQYF
v_gene: TRBV4-1; len: 16; CDR3aa: CASSQAPQGAFTEAFF
v_gene: TRBV5-1; len: 14; CDR3aa: CASSLAGALTEAFF
v_gene: TRBV24-1; len: 12; CDR3aa: CATSDPPYGYTF
v_gene: TRBV27; len: 14; CDR3aa: CASSLIIGAGEQYF
v_gene: TRBV9; len: 14; CDR3aa: CASGGGGFYNEQFF
v_gene: TRBV6-6; len: 14; CDR3aa: CASSYSGGDETQYF
v_gene: TRBV20-1; len: 13; CDR3aa: CSAPKGEANIQYF
v_gene: TRBV27; len: 14; CDR3aa: CASSLREGDYEQYF
v_gene: TRBV7-3; len: 13; CDR3aa: CASLQDPNTEAFF
v_gene: TRBV3-1; len: 16; CDR3aa: CASSLRAGVIEETQYF
v_gene: TRBV15; len: 17; CDR3aa: CATSRDKAGGSTDTQYF
v_gene: TRBV5-1; len: 14; CDR3aa: CASSVEGRANIQYF
v_gene: TRBV7-9; len: 16; CDR3aa: CASSPGRVNANEKLFF
v_gene: TRBV7-3; len: 14; CDR3aa: CASSLMGKLNIQYF
v_gene: TRBV6-5; len: 15; CDR3aa: CASSQDFSGANVLTF
v_gene: TRBV28; len: 15; CDR3aa: CASSGLLRQTYEQYF
v_gene: TRBV18; len: 13; CDR3aa: CASSPLPAYGYTF
v_gene: TRBV24-1; len: 16; CDR3aa: CATSDVSGRSYNEQFF
v_gene: TRBV7-2; len: 16; CDR3aa: CASSLASASVAYEQYF
v_gene: TRBV7-6; len: 14; CDR3aa: CASSLGGPLGEQYF
v_gene: TRBV14; len: 16; CDR3aa: CASSQDYRGLQETQYF
v_gene: TRBV7-3; len: 16; CDR3aa: CASSLTRPGANTEAFF
v_gene: TRBV27; len: 15; CDR3aa: CASRNRGGFYNEQFF
v_gene: TRBV18; len: 14; CDR3aa: CASSPPSRDYGYTF
v_gene: TRBV7-9; len: 14; CDR3aa: CASSLGKGSYEQYF
v_gene: TRBV28; len: 19; CDR3aa: CASSLGPGLAGVPYNEQFF
v_gene: TRBV12-3/TRBV12-4; len: 15; CDR3aa: CASSLGGSGADTQYF
v_gene: TRBV27; len: 14; CDR3aa: CASSTGTKAYEQYF
v_gene: TRBV7-9; len: 13; CDR3aa: CASSLEGSVGYTF
v_gene: TRBV7-2; len: 12; CDR3aa: CASSLAPKAQYF
v_gene: TRBV7-4; len: 14; CDR3aa: CASSLAATNEKLFF
v_gene: TRBV7-2; len: 14; CDR3aa: CASSLRTDTDTQYF
v_gene: TRBV11-2; len: 16; CDR3aa: CASSDVGSGIIETQYF
v_gene: TRBV18; len: 13; CDR3aa: CASRQGALNEQFF
v_gene: TRBV7-3; len: 15; CDR3aa: CASSEQGPNTGELFF